Listed here is a single TCR beta chain. CDR3 length: 12 residues. Trimming took off 4 bases at V and 7 bases at J, with 10 bases between the two ends. The germline V gene has CDR1 LGHDT and CDR2 YNNKEL (reference sequence). The entry originates in a study of blood T cell repertoires in COVID-19. The overall study: The United States, Italy and Spain supplied acute and convalescent COVID-19 samples. The analysed material was cDNA or gDNA that came from T cells, B-cell-depleted T cells, or PBMCs.

Clones were sequenced by immunoSEQ multiplex PCR, and TCRdb holds only the in-frame ones, with some missing. The table shows 380,000 or so clones, with over 65% occurring only once. The sequence derives from a human donor with acute or convalescent COVID-19. The donor label of this sample is uncertain. The rearrangement links TRBV3-1 (or the pseudogene TRBV3-2) to TRBJ1-2; no reliable D call. Sequenced: peripheral blood. CDR3 DNA: TGTGCCAGCAGCCTCCGGGAAACTGGCTACACCTTC. The encoded protein is CASSLRETGYTF.